The entry below gives a single TCR beta chain sequence along with its context. Its antigen remains unidentified. Collection of approximately 9.3 milliliters of peripheral blood was performed for each donor. The source of the sample is a study of blood T cells in healthy people across ages. The study's findings and limits: It was the long-lived donors that had more naive CD4+ cells and higher diversity than aged donors.

Combining a sample-barcoded 5' primer with a J-beta primer mix, a second PCR ran for roughly 7 to 11 cycles. In TCRdb, the 5' RACE reads were re-called with MiXCR into one record per CDR3 protein. The table shows around 1,500,000 distinct CDR3 sequences, with roughly 27% occurring only once. Germline V lookup: CDR1 MNHEY, CDR2 SVGEGT. V was pared by 5 bases and J by 10 bases, with 9 bases between. This CDR3 region has 11 residues. The sequencing sample was made of blood. This receptor was obtained from a young woman in good health. This rearrangement joins TRBV6-2 or TRBV6-3 to TRBJ2-1, with D uncertain. CDR3 coding DNA: TGTGCCAGCAGTCTGAGTATGGAGCAGTTCTTC. Its protein is CASSLSMEQFF.